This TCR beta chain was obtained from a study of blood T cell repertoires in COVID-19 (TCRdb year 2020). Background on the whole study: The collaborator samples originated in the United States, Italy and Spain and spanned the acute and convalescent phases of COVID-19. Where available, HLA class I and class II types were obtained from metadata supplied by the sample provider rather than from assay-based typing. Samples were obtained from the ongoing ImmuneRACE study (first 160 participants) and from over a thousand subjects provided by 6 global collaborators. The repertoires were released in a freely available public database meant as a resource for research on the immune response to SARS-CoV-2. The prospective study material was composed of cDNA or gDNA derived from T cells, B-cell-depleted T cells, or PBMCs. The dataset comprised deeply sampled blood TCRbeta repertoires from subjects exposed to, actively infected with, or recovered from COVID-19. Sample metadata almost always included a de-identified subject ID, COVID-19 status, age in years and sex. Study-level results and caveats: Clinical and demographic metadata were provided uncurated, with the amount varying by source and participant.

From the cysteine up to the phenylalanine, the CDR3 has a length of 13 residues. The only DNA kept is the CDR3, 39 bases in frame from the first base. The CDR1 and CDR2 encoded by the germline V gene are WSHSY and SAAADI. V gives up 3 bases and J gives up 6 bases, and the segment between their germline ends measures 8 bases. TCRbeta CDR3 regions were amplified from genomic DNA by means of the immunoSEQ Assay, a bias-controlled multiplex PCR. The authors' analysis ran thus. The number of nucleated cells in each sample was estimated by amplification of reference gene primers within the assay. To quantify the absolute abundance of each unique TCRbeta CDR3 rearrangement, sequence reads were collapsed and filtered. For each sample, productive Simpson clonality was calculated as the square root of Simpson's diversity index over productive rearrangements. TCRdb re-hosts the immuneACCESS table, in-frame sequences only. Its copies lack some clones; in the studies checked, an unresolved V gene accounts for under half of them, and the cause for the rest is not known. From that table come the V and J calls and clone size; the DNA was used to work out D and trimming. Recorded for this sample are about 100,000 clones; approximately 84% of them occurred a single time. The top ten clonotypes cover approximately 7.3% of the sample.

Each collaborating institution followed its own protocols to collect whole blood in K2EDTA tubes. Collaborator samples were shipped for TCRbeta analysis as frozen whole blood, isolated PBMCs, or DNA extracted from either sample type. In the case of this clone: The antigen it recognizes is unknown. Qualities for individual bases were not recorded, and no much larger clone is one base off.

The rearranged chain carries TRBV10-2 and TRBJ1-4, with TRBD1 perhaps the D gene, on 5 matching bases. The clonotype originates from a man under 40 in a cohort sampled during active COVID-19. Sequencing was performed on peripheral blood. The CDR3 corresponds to CASSDRQYEKLFF. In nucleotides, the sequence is TGCGCCAGCAGTGACCGACAGTATGAAAAACTGTTTTTT.